The 27 T cell receptor beta chains below were found in one sample sequenced in a study of T cell changes during pregnancy in multiple sclerosis. Data came from immunoSEQ multiplex PCR; TCRdb stores just in-frame clones and leaves some out. The table has 25,000 to 30,000 clones, about nine tenths seen once. The input for sequencing was CD4+ T cells from peripheral blood mononuclear cells, taken in the first trimester of pregnancy. The receptors shown here come from a female donor in good health, enrolled as a control in a pregnancy study.

J is TRBJ2-7 and V is TRBV29-1, with 9 bases that match TRBD1. The CDR3 loop spans 19 amino acids. V gave up 7 bases and J gave up 6 bases; unmatched junction bases: 28. From germline, CDR1 is SQVTM and CDR2 ANQGSEA. The CDR3 here is CSASGQGFAKATGVAEQYF. The CDR3 bases are TGCAGCGCCTCGGGACAGGGTTTCGCGAAAGCCACCGGCGTGGCCGAGCAGTACTTC.

The chain has TRBV6-6 and TRBJ2-7; possible D gene TRBD1, 6 bases. Germline V gene data show CDR1 as MNHNY and CDR2 as SVGAGI (reference sequence). The CDR3 contains 12 residues. The germline V and J ends were trimmed by 8 bases and 3 bases, with 11 bases remaining between them. The CDR3 is CASLGRGYEQYF. The CDR3 coding sequence is TGTGCCAGCCTCGGCAGGGGCTACGAGCAGTACTTC.

In DNA, the CDR3 is TGTGCCAGCAGCTTATCTAGCGGACGCCCTAACACCGGGGAGCTGTTTTTT. This codes for CASSLSSGRPNTGELFF. The chain employs TRBV7-8 and TRBJ2-2; 7 bases align to TRBD2. Germline V gene lookup returns CDR1 SGHVS and CDR2 FQNEAQ. V was pared by 2 bases and J by 2 bases, with 8 bases of the junction left unmatched. This CDR3 contains 17 residues.

The V call is TRBV6-6, the J call TRBJ1-1, with 8 positions matching TRBD1. J was trimmed by 11 bases and V by 0 bases; bases with no gene match: 2. CDR1 and CDR2 (germline): MNHNY, SVGAGI (reference sequence). CDR3 size: 12 residues. In DNA form, the CDR3 reads TGTGCCAGCAGTTACTCGCAGGGGGCGGCTTTCTTT. This gives the protein CASSYSQGAAFF.

The chain links TRBV29-1 to TRBJ2-3, with 8 bases matching TRBD1. The germline CDR1 and CDR2 sequences are SQVTM and ANQGSEA. V gave up 6 bases and J gave up 0 bases; unmatched junction bases: 11. The CDR3 is 16 residues long. The CDR3 DNA is TGCAGCGTCCGAGGCTCGACAGGGGCCAGCACAGATACGCAGTATTTT. Amino acids: CSVRGSTGASTDTQYF.

The chain carries TRBV5-1 and TRBJ2-3; 13 bases line up with TRBD2. Germline assignment: CDR1 SGHRS and CDR2 YFSETQ. CDR3 length equals 16 residues. J lost 2 bases, V lost 3 bases, and 3 bases had no gene match. CDR3 protein: CASSSGTSGNTDTQYF. In DNA, the CDR3 is TGCGCCAGCAGCTCCGGGACTAGCGGGAACACAGATACGCAGTATTTT.

V is TRBV2 and J is TRBJ1-1, with a tentative D call TRBD1 (6 bases). From germline, CDR1 is SNHLY and CDR2 FYNNEI. The CDR3 is made up of 14 amino acids. Trimming shortened V by 4 bases and J by 1 base, and 10 bases separated the two germline ends. The chain's CDR3 is CASSVQGQNTEAFF. CDR3 sequence (DNA): TGTGCCAGCAGTGTACAGGGACAGAACACTGAAGCTTTCTTT.

The chain joins TRBV6-6 to TRBJ2-5; a weak D match, TRBD2 (6 bases). V lost 6 bases, J lost 4 bases, and 12 bases lay in between. CDR1 and CDR2 (germline): MNHNY, SVGAGI (reference sequence). There are 13 residues in the CDR3. CDR3 nucleotides: TGTGCCAGCAGCGACGGGGGAGGAGAGACCCAGTACTTC. Translating gives CASSDGGGETQYF.

This clone has a single count. V gene TRBV6-1 combines with J gene TRBJ2-5, with D hard to call. This CDR3 has 12 amino acids. Germline-derived CDR1 and CDR2 are MNHNS and SASEGT. Trimming removed 1 base at V and 5 bases at J, with 5 bases between. The chain's CDR3 is CASSEGYETQYF. The CDR3, as DNA: TGTGCCAGCAGTGAAGGTTATGAGACCCAGTACTTC.

This clone came up a few times. This chain uses TRBV27 with TRBJ2-1, with 14 nucleotides matching TRBD2. This CDR3 comprises 20 residues. The ends lost 3 bases at V and 1 base at J; junction bases unmatched: 11. Germline-derived CDR1 and CDR2 are MNHEY and SMNVEV (reference sequence). The CDR3: CASSFTSGLAGVRSYNEQFF. The CDR3 DNA reads TGTGCCAGCAGTTTCACATCGGGACTAGCGGGAGTAAGGTCCTACAATGAGCAGTTCTTC.

V gene TRBV5-1 combines with J gene TRBJ2-3, with 10 bases identical to TRBD1. Germline loops: CDR1 SGHRS, CDR2 YFSETQ. Trimming removed 0 bases from V and 4 bases from J; junction bases left unmatched: 5. The CDR3 sequence is 16 residues long. The CDR3 bases are TGCGCCAGCAGCTTGGGAAGGGGACAGGGGTCAGATACGCAGTATTTT. Protein: CASSLGRGQGSDTQYF.

The CDR3: CASSVRGRMEPQHF. The CDR3 coding sequence is TGTGCCAGCAGCGTGAGGGGGCGAATGGAGCCCCAGCATTTT. The chain recombines TRBV27 with TRBJ1-5, with 7 bases fitting TRBD1. V was clipped by 6 bases and J by 8 bases; unmatched bases: 10. Per germline, CDR1 MNHEY and CDR2 SMNVEV (reference sequence). CDR3 size: 14 residues.

This chain joins TRBV5-1 and TRBJ1-2, with 11 bases that match TRBD1. The CDR3 spans 15 residues. Germline CDR1 and CDR2: SGHRS and YFSETQ. The V gene end was trimmed by 4 bases and the J gene end by 4 bases; junction bases not matched to a gene: 6. CDR3 nucleotides: TGCGCCAGCAGCACCGGGACAGGGGGTTTCTATGGCTACACCTTC. Its protein product is CASSTGTGGFYGYTF.

About this clone itself: At the DNA level, this CDR3 is encoded by other sequences in the same sample as well. This chain connects TRBV19 to TRBJ2-7; no clear D. V lost 6 bases, J lost 3 bases, and 21 bases lay in between. Germline lookup yields CDR1 LNHDA and CDR2 SQIVND (reference sequence). CDR3 size: 16 residues. The CDR3 DNA is TGTGCCAGTAGAAGTACCGAGGCTTTCCCTTTCTACGAGCAGTACTTC. Translation gives CASRSTEAFPFYEQYF. Full variable domain (rest looked up from reference TRBV19 and TRBJ2-7): DGGITQSPKYLFRKEGQNVTLSCEQNLNHDAMYWYRQDPGQGLRLIYYSQIVNDFQKGDIAEGYSVSREKKESFPLTVTSAQKNPTAFYLCASRSTEAFPFYEQYFGPGTRLTVT.

The chain combines TRBV2 with TRBJ2-7; 7 nucleotides line up with TRBD1. The V and J ends lost 5 bases and 3 bases, in that order; junction bases with no gene match: 1. This CDR3 contains 12 residues. Germline V gene lookup returns CDR1 SNHLY and CDR2 FYNNEI. DNA of the CDR3: TGTGCCAGCAGTTGGGACAGCTACGAGCAGTACTTC. It is translated as CASSWDSYEQYF. Filled out from reference TRBV2 and TRBJ2-7, the complete variable domain reads EPEVTQTPSHQVTQMGQEVILRCVPISNHLYFYWYRQILGQKVEFLVSFYNNEISEKSEIFDDQFSVERPDGSNFTLKIRSTKLEDSAMYFCASSWDSYEQYFGPGTRLTVT.

The chain couples TRBV7-6 to TRBJ1-5, with D tentatively TRBD1 (6 bases). Germline CDR1 SGHVS, CDR2 FNYEAQ. The CDR3 consists of 16 residues. Trimming left V 6 bases short and J 7 bases short, with 22 bases between. CDR3: CASRSENRESRQPQHF. The DNA for the CDR3 is TGTGCCAGCAGATCAGAGAACAGGGAAAGCCGCCAGCCCCAGCATTTT. Using reference TRBV7-6 and TRBJ1-5 for the parts outside the CDR3, the full variable domain is GAGVSQSPRYKVTKRGQDVALRCDPISGHVSLYWYRQALGQGPEFLTYFNYEAQQDKSGLPNDRFSAERPEGSISTLTIQRTEQRDSAMYRCASRSENRESRQPQHFGDGTRLSIL.

The CDR3 protein is CASSFRSLNTEAFF. DNA of the CDR3: TGTGCCAGCAGTTTCAGGTCGTTGAACACTGAAGCTTTCTTT. The chain carries TRBV28 and TRBJ1-1; unclear D gene. V lost 3 bases to trimming and J lost 0 bases, with 8 bases between them. Germline CDR1 reads MDHEN; CDR2 reads SYDVKM. The length of the CDR3 is 14 residues.

The CDR3 region is CASSESGQGLQTEAFF. DNA for the CDR3: TGCGCCAGCAGTGAGTCGGGACAGGGTTTGCAAACTGAAGCTTTCTTT. The rearrangement links TRBV10-1 to TRBJ1-1; 9 bases match TRBD1. Per the germline V gene, CDR1 is WNHNN and CDR2 is SYGVQD (reference sequence). The CDR3 length is 16 residues. J lost 5 bases, V lost 0 bases, and 7 bases had no gene match.

The CDR3 coding sequence is TGTGCCAGTAGTCAACTAGCGGGGGCCAATACCGGGGAGCTGTTTTTT. Its translation is CASSQLAGANTGELFF. V gene TRBV19 combines with J gene TRBJ2-2, with 11 bases that match TRBD2. There are 16 residues in the CDR3. The V segment lost 5 bases and the J segment 5 bases; nucleotides outside the gene matches: 7. The germline V gene has CDR1 LNHDA and CDR2 SQIVND (reference sequence). The variable domain in full, with the rest retrieved from reference TRBV19 and TRBJ2-2, is DGGITQSPKYLFRKEGQNVTLSCEQNLNHDAMYWYRQDPGQGLRLIYYSQIVNDFQKGDIAEGYSVSREKKESFPLTVTSAQKNPTAFYLCASSQLAGANTGELFFGEGSRLTVL.

This clone was counted once. The chain has TRBV29-1 and TRBJ2-2; 8 nucleotides match TRBD2. V lost 5 bases to trimming and J lost 5 bases; unmatched junction nucleotides: 7. Germline V lookup: CDR1 SQVTM, CDR2 ANQGSEA. The CDR3 length is 14 residues. In DNA form, the CDR3 reads TGCAGCGTTCGGACGGGAGGGCGAACCGGGGAGCTGTTTTTT. Translated: CSVRTGGRTGELFF.

The chain carries TRBV28 and TRBJ2-5, with TRBD2 identical over 9 bases. V lost 4 bases to trimming and J lost 5 bases; unmatched junction nucleotides: 8. Per the germline V gene, CDR1 is MDHEN and CDR2 is SYDVKM. The CDR3 runs 15 residues. The CDR3 reads CASSSRAGGSETQYF. The CDR3 coding sequence is TGTGCCAGCAGTTCGAGAGCGGGAGGTTCCGAGACCCAGTACTTC.

This clone has more than one count but fewer than ten. The chain employs TRBV5-8 and TRBJ1-5; D gene uncertain. Trimming stripped 0 bases from V and 8 bases from J, with 9 bases between. In germline, CDR1 is SGHTS, CDR2 YDEGEE. The CDR3 has 13 amino acids. Written as DNA, the CDR3 is TGTGCCAGCAGCTTGGGGCCCGGGAAGCCCCAGCATTTT. Residues: CASSLGPGKPQHF.

This rearrangement joins TRBV6-5 to TRBJ2-1; 8 nucleotides line up with TRBD2. The trim removed 3 bases at V and 9 bases at J, leaving 4 bases unmatched. The CDR3 sequence is 13 residues long. Germline values: CDR1 MNHEY, CDR2 SVGAGI. The CDR3 DNA reads as TGTGCCAGCAGTTATGGGGCGGGAGGTGAGCAGTTCTTC. This encodes CASSYGAGGEQFF.

As regards this clone: Other DNA sequences of this sample code for an identical CDR3. This chain connects TRBV7-9 to TRBJ1-2; 7 bases match TRBD1. Germline CDR1 is SEHNR and CDR2 is FQNEAQ (reference sequence). The CDR3 contains 14 residues. Trimming removed 2 bases from V and 6 bases from J; junction bases left unmatched: 6. CDR3 protein: CASSLYGTVDGYTF. CDR3 DNA: TGTGCCAGCAGCTTATACGGGACAGTGGATGGCTACACCTTC. Based on the CDR3 plus reference TRBV7-9 and TRBJ1-2, the full variable domain is DTGVSQNPRHKITKRGQNVTFRCDPISEHNRLYWYRQTLGQGPEFLTYFQNEAQLEKSRLLSDRFSAERPKGSFSTLEIQRTEQGDSAMYLCASSLYGTVDGYTFGSGTRLTVV.

The V gene is TRBV6-5, the J gene TRBJ2-5; D gene unclear. The CDR3 loop spans 13 amino acids. V lost 2 bases, J lost 5 bases, and 9 bases lay in between. The germline V gene has CDR1 MNHEY and CDR2 SVGAGI. The CDR3 protein is CASSYNPRETQYF. CDR3 bases: TGTGCCAGCAGTTACAATCCTCGGGAGACCCAGTACTTC.

The chain joins TRBV27 to TRBJ1-4; 9 bases match TRBD1. After removal of 5 bases from V and 7 bases from J, the junction contained 23 bases not matched to a gene. CDR3 length equals 20 residues. Per germline, CDR1 MNHEY and CDR2 SMNVEV (reference sequence). The CDR3 DNA reads as TGTGCCAGCAGTACCGACCACGATGACAGGGGGGATTCCCTTTTTGAAAAACTGTTTTTT. Encoded protein: CASSTDHDDRGDSLFEKLFF.

A note on this clone: At one end the junction does not follow the germline gene, possibly because of a read error. The rearrangement joins TRBV2 to TRBJ1-2, with no clear D. CDR1 is SNHLY and CDR2 is FYNNEI in the germline V gene. The CDR3 runs to 12 residues. The CDR3 sequence: CASIERVSGYTF. The CDR3, as DNA: TGTGCCAGCATTGAAAGAGTTTCTGGCTACACCTTC.